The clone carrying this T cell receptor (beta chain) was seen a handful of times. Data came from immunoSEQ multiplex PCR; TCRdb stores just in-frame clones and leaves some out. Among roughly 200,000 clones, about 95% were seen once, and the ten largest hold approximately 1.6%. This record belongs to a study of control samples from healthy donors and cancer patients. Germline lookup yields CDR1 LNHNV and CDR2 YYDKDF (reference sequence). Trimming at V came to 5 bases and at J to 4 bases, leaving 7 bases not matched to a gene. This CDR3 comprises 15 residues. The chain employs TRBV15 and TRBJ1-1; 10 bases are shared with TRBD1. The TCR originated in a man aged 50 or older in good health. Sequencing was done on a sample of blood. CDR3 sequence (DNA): TGTGCCACCAGCTCTCGGACAGGGGGGATCACTGAAGCTTTCTTT. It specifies CATSSRTGGITEAFF.